A single TCR beta chain is shown here with its context. Its antigen is still unknown. The data belong to a study of molecular identifiers for immune sequencing clone quantification. Whole-study context: In replicates, the authors split RNA from roughly 18,000 or 92,000 naive CD8 cells five ways and sequenced four. Notes on the study in general: Spiked Jurkat TCR RNA equal to one cell could reportedly be picked out among some 1 million naive cells.

TCRdb independently ran MiXCR on the PCR reads; one entry per CDR3 protein. The table records fewer than 45,000 distinct CDR3 sequences, approximately 18% of them present only once. A CD8+CD4-CCR7+CD45RA+ gate was used to sort naive CD8 T cells. This CDR3 has 13 amino acids. Germline CDR1 is MDHEN and CDR2 is SYDVKM. The V end lost 3 bases, the J end lost 9 bases, and 11 bases lay between the germline ends. The TCR originated in a human donor in good health. Some libraries in this study had Jurkat cell RNA spiked in. The chain couples TRBV28 to TRBJ2-2; D uncertain. The sequenced sample was naive CD8+ T cells from blood, with Jurkat cell RNA spiked in. Subset meaning: FACS-sorted CD8+CD4-CCR7+CD45RA+ naive T cells. CDR3 coding DNA: TGTGCCAGCAGTTTTTTTGCCCACCGGGAGCTGTTTTTT. It is translated as CASSFFAHRELFF.